The 27 T cell receptor beta chains in this list originate from one sample, sequenced in a study (dated by TCRdb to the early 2020s). The library was produced with the immunoSEQ multiplex PCR assay. The source is immuneACCESS, and TCRdb retained only in-frame sequences with V and J called. Part of the clones is not carried over; for the studies checked, unresolved V genes explain less than half of this, and the remainder is unexplained. Across this sample there are under 90,000 clones, with over 85% seen only once. In total, the top ten clones hold roughly 4% of the sample. The specimen sequenced was PBMCs. Receptors originate from a middle-aged man with rheumatoid arthritis.

The chain has TRBV28 and TRBJ2-2; 8 bases match TRBD2. Trimming at V came to 5 bases and at J to 4 bases, leaving 9 bases not matched to a gene. The germline V gene has CDR1 MDHEN and CDR2 SYDVKM. The CDR3 is 16 residues long. This CDR3 is CASSVGGAGGTGELFF. In DNA, the CDR3 is TGTGCCAGCAGTGTTGGTGGGGCGGGAGGCACCGGGGAGCTGTTTTTT.

The rearrangement links TRBV7-9 to TRBJ2-1; the match to TRBD1 covers 7 bases. J was trimmed by 4 bases and V by 5 bases; bases with no gene match: 8. Germline CDR1 is SEHNR and CDR2 is FQNEAQ (reference sequence). This CDR3 contains 15 residues. CDR3 region: CASSRQGVNYNEQFF. CDR3 DNA: TGTGCCAGCAGCCGACAGGGAGTTAATTACAATGAGCAGTTCTTC.

The chain couples TRBV6-2 or TRBV6-3 to TRBJ2-1; TRBD1 agrees at 9 bases. The V gene end was trimmed by 4 bases and the J gene end by 8 bases; junction bases not matched to a gene: 9. CDR1 and CDR2 from the germline V gene are MNHEY and SVGEGT. CDR3 size: 15 residues. The CDR3 DNA sequence: TGTGCCAGCAGTTTAACGGGACAGGGTTGGGATGAGCAGTTCTTC. This encodes CASSLTGQGWDEQFF.

The genes are TRBV7-3 and TRBJ1-6; tentatively, D is TRBD1 (5 bases). Germline loops: CDR1 SGHTA, CDR2 FQGTGA. This CDR3 comprises 15 residues. The ends were cut back, 2 bases at V and 4 bases at J, with 9 bases in the middle. CDR3 nucleotides: TGTGCCAGCAGCTTATTAGGGGCGTATAATTCACCCCTCCACTTT. It translates to CASSLLGAYNSPLHF.

The V call is TRBV7-9, the J call TRBJ2-7; D gene uncertain. This CDR3 has 12 residues. Trimming removed 5 bases at V and 9 bases at J, with 14 bases between. The germline gives CDR1 SEHNR, CDR2 FQNEAQ (reference sequence). In DNA, the CDR3 is TGTGCCAGCAGCACAGACTGGTTGGGGCAGTACTTC. This gives the protein CASSTDWLGQYF. Full variable domain (remainder filled in from reference TRBV7-9 and TRBJ2-7): DTGVSQNPRHKITKRGQNVTFRCDPISEHNRLYWYRQTLGQGPEFLTYFQNEAQLEKSRLLSDRFSAERPKGSFSTLEIQRTEQGDSAMYLCASSTDWLGQYFGPGTRLTVT.

The chain carries TRBV30 and TRBJ1-6; D possibly corresponds to TRBD1 (5 bases). Trimming cost V 5 bases and J 8 bases, with 19 bases left between them. The germline V gene has CDR1 GTSNPN and CDR2 SVGIG (reference sequence). The CDR3 is 15 amino acids. CDR3 in amino acids: CAWEGSAGKYSPLHF. Here the CDR3 DNA reads TGTGCCTGGGAGGGAAGCGCAGGGAAATATTCACCCCTCCACTTT.

This chain links TRBV12-3 or TRBV12-4 with TRBJ1-2, with D uncertain. The CDR3 runs to 12 residues. V shed 5 bases and J shed 6 bases, with 10 bases lying between them. The CDR3 loop reads CASSPLAHGYTF. The CDR3 coding sequence is TGTGCCAGCAGTCCTCTGGCCCATGGCTACACCTTC.

The chain couples TRBV5-1 to TRBJ1-1; TRBD1 aligns across 7 bases. Germline CDR1 and CDR2: SGHRS and YFSETQ. The CDR3 totals 16 residues. J lost 5 bases, V lost 4 bases, and 14 bases had no gene match. DNA for the CDR3: TGCGCCAGCAGCCCAGGACGAGACAGGGATTGGACTGAAGCTTTCTTT. Translation: CASSPGRDRDWTEAFF.

This clone showed up just once. V usage is TRBV27 and J usage is TRBJ2-5; D not certain. Trimming stripped 6 bases from V and 4 bases from J, with 12 bases between. The CDR3 length is 13 residues. CDR1 and CDR2 from the germline V gene are MNHEY and SMNVEV (reference sequence). In nucleotides, the CDR3 is TGTGCCAGCAGACGACAAATCCCAGAGACCCAGTACTTC. Encoded protein: CASRRQIPETQYF.

The chain couples TRBV5-1 to TRBJ2-7, with D maybe TRBD1 (5 bases). V was trimmed by 0 bases and J by 6 bases, leaving 10 bases between them. The CDR3 extends over 13 amino acids. Germline CDR1 SGHRS, CDR2 YFSETQ. The CDR3 is CASSLAGSSEQYF. DNA of the CDR3: TGCGCCAGCAGCTTGGCAGGGTCTAGCGAGCAGTACTTC.

The chain couples TRBV7-3 to TRBJ1-1; D is uncertain. Germline values: CDR1 SGHTA, CDR2 FQGTGA. The CDR3 runs to 13 residues. The V gene lost 5 bases and the J gene lost 7 bases, with 14 bases spanning the gap. The CDR3 loop is CASSLLAGIEAFF. The CDR3 DNA reads TGTGCCAGCAGCCTCCTCGCGGGGATTGAAGCTTTCTTT.

V and J are TRBV5-1 and TRBJ2-1, with D possibly being TRBD1 or TRBD2 (6 bases each). Between the trimmed V and J ends, which lost 3 bases and 2 bases, there was a span of 18 bases. The CDR3 runs 17 residues. Germline V gene data show CDR1 as SGHRS and CDR2 as YFSETQ. Here the CDR3 DNA reads TGCGCCAGCAGCTACCTTTTGGGTCGGGGGCCCTACAATGAGCAGTTCTTC. Residues: CASSYLLGRGPYNEQFF.

J is TRBJ1-1 and V is TRBV5-1; no definite D call. Trimming left V 1 base short and J 0 bases short, with 7 bases between. The CDR3 extends over 14 amino acids. Germline V gives CDR1 SGHRS, CDR2 YFSETQ. The CDR3 DNA is TGCGCCAGCAGCTTGAGACACATGAACACTGAAGCTTTCTTT. Its protein product is CASSLRHMNTEAFF.

J is TRBJ2-1 and V is TRBV6-4; 11 bases line up with TRBD2. CDR3 size: 15 residues. CDR1 and CDR2 from the germline V gene are MRHNA and SNTAGT. V shed 5 bases, J shed 3 bases, and the junction held 3 bases outside the gene matches. Here the CDR3 DNA reads TGTGCCAGCAGTAATGGACTAGCGGGCTACAATGAGCAGTTCTTC. It yields the protein CASSNGLAGYNEQFF.

V and J are TRBV28 and TRBJ2-3, with no clear D. The CDR3 is 12 amino acids. Looked up from germline, CDR1 is MDHEN and CDR2 is SYDVKM. Deletions cut 5 bases from V and 6 bases from J, with 9 bases between. The CDR3 sequence: CASSPAQDTQYF. The CDR3 DNA reads as TGTGCCAGCAGTCCGGCTCAGGATACGCAGTATTTT.

The V and J genes are TRBV6-1 and TRBJ1-5; D not certain. V dropped 0 bases and J dropped 5 bases, with 11 bases sitting between them. This CDR3 comprises 15 residues. Germline CDR1 is MNHNS and CDR2 is SASEGT. This chain's CDR3 is CASSEAWGVDQPQHF. CDR3 nucleotide sequence: TGTGCCAGCAGTGAAGCCTGGGGTGTTGATCAGCCCCAGCATTTT.

This chain links TRBV6-6 with TRBJ2-7; no reliable D call. Trimming took 3 bases from V and 0 from J, leaving 6 bases between them. The CDR3 covers 13 residues. The germline CDR1 and CDR2 sequences are MNHNY and SVGAGI (reference sequence). The DNA of the CDR3 is TGTGCCAGCAGTTATACAGTCTCCTACGAGCAGTACTTC. Translation: CASSYTVSYEQYF.

V gene TRBV27 combines with J gene TRBJ2-7; D not certain. Trimming took 4 bases from V and 0 from J, leaving 7 bases between them. Germline values: CDR1 MNHEY, CDR2 SMNVEV (reference sequence). The CDR3 contains 13 residues. The CDR3 spells CASSYGISYEQYF. CDR3 nucleotide sequence: TGTGCCAGCAGTTACGGTATCTCCTACGAGCAGTACTTC.

The chain carries TRBV14 and TRBJ2-1; TRBD2 matches 9 bases. After removal of 2 bases from V and 6 bases from J, the junction contained 5 bases not matched to a gene. The germline V gene encodes CDR1 SGHDN and CDR2 FVKESK. The CDR3 runs to 15 residues. This chain's CDR3 is CASSQLAGVSNEQFF. Written as DNA, the CDR3 is TGTGCCAGCAGCCAATTAGCGGGAGTGTCCAATGAGCAGTTCTTC.

The chain carries TRBV19 and TRBJ1-5; TRBD1 might be the D (5 bases). The CDR3 has 17 residues. Looked up from germline, CDR1 is LNHDA and CDR2 is SQIVND (reference sequence). The V and J ends lost 5 bases and 0 bases respectively, with 17 bases between them. The CDR3 region is CASSPGLDGYSNQPQHF. In DNA, the CDR3 is TGTGCCAGTAGTCCGGGACTAGACGGGTATAGCAATCAGCCCCAGCATTTT. Variable domain in full (rest from reference TRBV19 and TRBJ1-5): DGGITQSPKYLFRKEGQNVTLSCEQNLNHDAMYWYRQDPGQGLRLIYYSQIVNDFQKGDIAEGYSVSREKKESFPLTVTSAQKNPTAFYLCASSPGLDGYSNQPQHFGDGTRLSIL.

The rearrangement links TRBV10-2 to TRBJ2-1; 9 bases are a match to TRBD2. J was trimmed by 7 bases and V by 6 bases; bases with no gene match: 13. Germline CDR1 reads WSHSY; CDR2 reads SAAADI. The CDR3 totals 16 residues. CDR3 region: CASSSSGAGGHNEQFF. CDR3 DNA sequence: TGCGCCAGCAGCTCCAGTGGGGCGGGGGGGCATAATGAGCAGTTCTTC.

The chain links TRBV6-2 or TRBV6-3 to TRBJ2-7, with 13 bases lining up with TRBD2. Looked up from germline, CDR1 is MNHEY and CDR2 is SVGEGT. The CDR3 runs to 17 residues. Trimming at V came to 2 bases and at J to 2 bases, leaving 6 bases not matched to a gene. This CDR3 reads CASSYPGLAGVTYEQYF. The CDR3 DNA reads as TGTGCCAGCAGTTACCCCGGACTAGCGGGAGTGACCTACGAGCAGTACTTC.

The gene calls are TRBV9 and TRBJ2-7; D uncertain. The germline gives CDR1 SGDLS, CDR2 YYNGEE. The CDR3 is made up of 14 amino acids. The ends were cut back, 4 bases at V and 6 bases at J, with 17 bases in the middle. The CDR3 protein is CASSPSLRASEQYF. In DNA form, the CDR3 reads TGTGCCAGCAGCCCCAGCCTCCGGGCCTCCGAGCAGTACTTC.

J is TRBJ2-7 and V is TRBV15; 8 bases are a match to TRBD1. Losses at the gene ends were 1 base for V and 3 bases for J; bases not matched to a gene: 11. This CDR3 contains 17 residues. Germline CDR1 and CDR2: LNHNV and YYDKDF (reference sequence). CDR3 nucleotide sequence: TGTGCCACCAGCAGAGGAGGTATAGGTACAGGGGGCTACGAGCAGTACTTC. Translating gives CATSRGGIGTGGYEQYF. The complete variable domain, with remaining parts taken from reference TRBV15 and TRBJ2-7, reads DAMVIQNPRYQVTQFGKPVTLSCSQTLNHNVMYWYQQKSSQAPKLLFHYYDKDFNNEADTPDNFQSRRPNTSFCFLDIRSPGLGDTAMYLCATSRGGIGTGGYEQYFGPGTRLTVT.

The rearrangement links TRBV30 to TRBJ2-7; D gene unclear. Trimming shortened V by 5 bases and J by 7 bases, and 15 bases separated the two germline ends. Germline V gene sequence: CDR1 GTSNPN, CDR2 SVGIG (reference sequence). CDR3 size: 12 residues. CDR3 coding DNA: TGTGCCTGGGGTCAAGGTAGTGGGGAGCAGTACTTC. It translates to CAWGQGSGEQYF.

The V gene is TRBV6-5, the J gene TRBJ1-6, with D unclear. The CDR3 runs 16 residues. The germline V gene encodes CDR1 MNHEY and CDR2 SVGAGI. Trimming removed 2 bases from V and 7 bases from J, with 15 bases in between. The CDR3 DNA is TGTGCCAGCAGTTACCGTCCTAACTTCGGAAATTCACCCCTCCACTTT. Translation: CASSYRPNFGNSPLHF.

The chain has TRBV11-2 and TRBJ2-7; 7 nucleotides agree with TRBD2. The V segment lost 2 bases and the J segment 3 bases; nucleotides outside the gene matches: 7. CDR3 length: 15 residues. Germline V gene data show CDR1 as SGHAT and CDR2 as FQNNGV. The CDR3 DNA is TGTGCCAGCAGCTTAACCTACGGCGGGGGCTACGAGCAGTACTTC. Its translation: CASSLTYGGGYEQYF.